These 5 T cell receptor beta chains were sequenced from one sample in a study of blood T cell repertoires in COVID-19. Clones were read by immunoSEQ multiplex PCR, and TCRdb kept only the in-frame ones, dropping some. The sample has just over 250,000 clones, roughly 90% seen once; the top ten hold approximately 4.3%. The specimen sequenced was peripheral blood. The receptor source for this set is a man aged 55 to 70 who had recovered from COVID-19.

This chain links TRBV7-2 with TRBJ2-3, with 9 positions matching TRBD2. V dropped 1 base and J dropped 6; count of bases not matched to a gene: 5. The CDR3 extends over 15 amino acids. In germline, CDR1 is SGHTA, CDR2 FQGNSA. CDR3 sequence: CASSLVAGARDTQYF. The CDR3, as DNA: TGTGCCAGCAGCTTAGTAGCGGGGGCCAGGGATACGCAGTATTTT.

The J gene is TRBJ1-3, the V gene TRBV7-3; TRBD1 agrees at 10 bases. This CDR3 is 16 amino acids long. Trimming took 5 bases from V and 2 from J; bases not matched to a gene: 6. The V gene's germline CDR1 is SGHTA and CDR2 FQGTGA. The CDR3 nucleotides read TGTGCCAGCAGCCCGGGACAGGGGATTCCTGGAAACACCATATATTTT. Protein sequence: CASSPGQGIPGNTIYF.

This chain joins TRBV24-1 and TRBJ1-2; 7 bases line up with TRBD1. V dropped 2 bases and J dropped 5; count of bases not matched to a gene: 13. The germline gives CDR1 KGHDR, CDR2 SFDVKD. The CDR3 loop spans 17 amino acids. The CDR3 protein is CATSDSTGPMGRYGYTF. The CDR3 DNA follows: TGTGCCACCAGTGATTCGACAGGGCCTATGGGGCGATATGGCTACACCTTC.

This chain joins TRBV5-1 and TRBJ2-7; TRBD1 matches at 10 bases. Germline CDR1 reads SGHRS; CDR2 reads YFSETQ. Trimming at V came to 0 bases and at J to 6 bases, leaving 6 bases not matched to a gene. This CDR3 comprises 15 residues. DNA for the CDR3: TGCGCCAGCAGCTTGGAGACAGGGGGCATAGGCGAGCAGTACTTC. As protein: CASSLETGGIGEQYF.

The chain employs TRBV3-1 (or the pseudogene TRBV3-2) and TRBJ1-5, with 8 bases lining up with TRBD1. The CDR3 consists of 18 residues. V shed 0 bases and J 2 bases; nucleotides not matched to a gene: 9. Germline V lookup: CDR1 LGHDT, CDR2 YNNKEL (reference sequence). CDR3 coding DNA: TGTGCCAGCAGCCAAGATTTATTACGGACAGGGCGCAATCAGCCCCAGCATTTT. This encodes CASSQDLLRTGRNQPQHF.